This entry lists 32 T cell receptor beta chains sequenced from one sample in a study of T-cell memory formation after mild COVID-19. TCRdb re-derived calls from the 5' RACE reads in MiXCR, one entry per CDR3 protein. The sample gives a few hundred thousand distinct CDR3 sequences, more than 20% of which show up once; around 13% is in the top ten. Source material: PBMCs or a T cell subset sorted from them (not recorded which). The receptor source for this set is an adult woman who had mild COVID-19 (a few samples of this study predate the infection). Cell type and time point are not known.

CDR3: CASSLGVPDTQYF. In nucleotides, the CDR3 is TGTGCCAGCAGCTTAGGAGTCCCAGATACGCAGTATTTT. The chain employs TRBV7-2 and TRBJ2-3; no clear D gene. Germline V gene lookup returns CDR1 SGHTA and CDR2 FQGNSA. The CDR3 has 13 residues. Trimming pared 1 base from V and 4 bases from J, leaving 6 bases between.

This clonotype was counted only a few times. This chain uses TRBV20-1 with TRBJ2-3, with 9 bases aligning to TRBD2. The CDR3 extends over 15 amino acids. Germline V gives CDR1 DFQATT, CDR2 SNEGSKA (reference sequence). The ends lost 3 bases at V and 2 bases at J; junction bases unmatched: 6. CDR3 in DNA: TGCAGTGCTAGTACGGCGGGAGGGTCCACAGATACGCAGTATTTT. Translation: CSASTAGGSTDTQYF.

The chain carries TRBV4-2 and TRBJ2-1; perhaps TRBD1 as D (6 bases). The germline gives CDR1 LGHNA, CDR2 YNFKEQ. Trimming took off 4 bases at V and 0 bases at J, with 19 bases between the two ends. The length of the CDR3 is 18 residues. The CDR3 region has the DNA TGTGCCAGCAGCCGTCAGGGGACGGACTCGTTCTCCTACAATGAGCAGTTCTTC. Residues: CASSRQGTDSFSYNEQFF.

The chain couples TRBV7-9 to TRBJ1-5, with no clear D. V was cut by 7 bases and J by 7 bases, with 11 bases left in between. The CDR3 runs 12 residues. CDR1 is SEHNR, CDR2 FQNEAQ, per germline (reference sequence). The CDR3 loop is CASTNRGQPQHF. CDR3 nucleotide sequence: TGTGCCAGCACCAACCGGGGACAGCCCCAGCATTTT.

This clonotype turned up a few times. The V and J genes are TRBV10-3 and TRBJ1-4, with a tentative D call TRBD1 (5 bases). Germline V lookup: CDR1 ENHRY, CDR2 SYGVKD. Trimming removed 4 bases at V and 7 bases at J, with 16 bases between. The CDR3 is made up of 15 amino acids. The CDR3 DNA follows: TGTGCCATCAGTGGGGGGACGGGATGGCCTGAAAAACTGTTTTTT. Its protein is CAISGGTGWPEKLFF.

CDR3 DNA: TGTGCCAGCAGCTATAGGTCCACTAGACAGACAGATACGCAGTATTTT. Amino acids: CASSYRSTRQTDTQYF. The chain joins TRBV7-2 to TRBJ2-3; tentatively, D is TRBD1 or TRBD2 (5 bases each). Germline-derived CDR1 and CDR2 are SGHTA and FQGNSA. V was pared by 4 bases and J by 3 bases, with 17 bases between. CDR3 length: 16 residues.

In nucleotides, the CDR3 is TGTGCCACCAGTGATGGCCAGGGACAGCCTGGGACTAGCGGAGGCTACGAGCAGTACTTC. Protein product: CATSDGQGQPGTSGGYEQYF. This chain links TRBV24-1 with TRBJ2-7, with 11 bases identical to TRBD2. Germline-derived CDR1 and CDR2 are KGHDR and SFDVKD. This CDR3 has 20 amino acids. The junction had 18 bases not matched to a gene; V was cut back by 3 bases and J by 3 bases.

This clonotype was counted between two and nine times. This rearrangement joins TRBV7-2 to TRBJ2-1, with a weak D call TRBD2 (6 bases). Deletions cut 2 bases from V and 6 bases from J, with 20 bases between. Germline lookup yields CDR1 SGHTA and CDR2 FQGNSA. The CDR3 loop spans 17 amino acids. CDR3 DNA: TGTGCCAGCAGCTTACTTTTTGGGGGGTTTCAGGTCAATGAGCAGTTCTTC. Amino acids: CASSLLFGGFQVNEQFF.

This chain connects TRBV19 to TRBJ1-1; 7 bases line up with TRBD1. V lost 5 bases and J lost 8; bases outside the gene matches: 5. The CDR3 extends over 12 amino acids. Germline V gene lookup returns CDR1 LNHDA and CDR2 SQIVND (reference sequence). The CDR3 loop reads CASSFLQGEAFF. CDR3 bases: TGTGCCAGTAGTTTCTTACAGGGGGAAGCTTTCTTT. Looking up the rest from reference TRBV19 and TRBJ1-1 gives the full variable domain: DGGITQSPKYLFRKEGQNVTLSCEQNLNHDAMYWYRQDPGQGLRLIYYSQIVNDFQKGDIAEGYSVSREKKESFPLTVTSAQKNPTAFYLCASSFLQGEAFFGQGTRLTVV.

This clonotype was seen just once. V gene TRBV6-2 or TRBV6-3 combines with J gene TRBJ2-5; TRBD1 aligns across 11 bases. This CDR3 is built from 15 residues. Germline CDR1 MNHEY, CDR2 SVGEGT. The junction had 8 bases not matched to a gene; V was cut back by 6 bases and J by 5 bases. In nucleotides, the CDR3 is TGTGCCAGCAGAACCGGACAGGGGGCCAGCGAGACCCAGTACTTC. It specifies CASRTGQGASETQYF.

This clonotype has only a few counts. The chain carries TRBV29-1 and TRBJ2-7; D is unclear. Per the germline V gene, CDR1 is SQVTM and CDR2 is ANQGSEA. V was cut by 0 bases and J by 4 bases, with 7 bases left in between. The CDR3 has 12 amino acids. The CDR3 protein is CSVEDYEYEQYF. CDR3 DNA sequence: TGCAGCGTTGAAGATTACGAATACGAGCAGTACTTC.

This chain uses TRBV6-5 with TRBJ1-4, with unresolved D. CDR3 length: 13 residues. Deletions cut 7 bases from V and 0 bases from J, with 6 bases between. Germline lookup yields CDR1 MNHEY and CDR2 SVGAGI. In nucleotides, the CDR3 is TGTGCCAGCAAAACGGCAACTAATGAAAAACTGTTTTTT. This encodes CASKTATNEKLFF.

This clonotype has only a few counts. V and J are TRBV5-1 and TRBJ2-7; TRBD1 aligns across 12 bases. V lost 3 bases to trimming and J lost 3 bases; unmatched junction nucleotides: 7. This CDR3 region has 16 residues. In germline, CDR1 is SGHRS, CDR2 YFSETQ. Here the CDR3 reads CASSWGQGASRYEQYF. The DNA of the CDR3 is TGCGCCAGCAGCTGGGGACAGGGGGCTTCTCGCTACGAGCAGTACTTC.

Comment on this clonotype: The junction differs from germline at one of its ends, possibly a read error. The genes are TRBV2 and TRBJ2-6; TRBD2 is a possible D gene (6 bases). Germline-derived CDR1 and CDR2 are SNHLY and FYNNEI. This CDR3 has 15 amino acids. The CDR3 spells CASSEEGTGSNVLTF. CDR3 in DNA: TGTGCCAGCAGTGAGGAGGGCACTGGGTCCAACGTCCTGACTTTC. Together with reference TRBV2 and TRBJ2-6, the CDR3 gives the full variable domain: EPEVTQTPSHQVTQMGQEVILRCVPISNHLYFYWYRQILGQKVEFLVSFYNNEISEKSEIFDDQFSVERPDGSNFTLKIRSTKLEDSAMYFCASSEEGTGSNVLTFGAGSRLTVL.

In this sample, this clonotype turned up a few times. The V and J genes are TRBV19 and TRBJ1-2; D is perhaps TRBD1 (6 bases). Trimming pared 3 bases from V and 8 bases from J, leaving 13 bases between. CDR3 size: 13 residues. Germline CDR1 and CDR2: LNHDA and SQIVND (reference sequence). The CDR3 bases are TGTGCCAGTAGTATGGGGGCAACGAGGGGCTACACCTTC. Residues: CASSMGATRGYTF.

The chain recombines TRBV18 with TRBJ1-2; 8 bases agree with TRBD1. The CDR3 has 18 residues. Germline lookup yields CDR1 KGHSH and CDR2 LQKENI. The J segment lost 5 bases and the V segment lost 0 bases, leaving 14 bases of the junction unmatched. CDR3 nucleotide sequence: TGTGCCAGCTCACCACCCTGGACAGGGAAACGTCTACCTTATGGCTACACCTTC. Its translation is CASSPPWTGKRLPYGYTF.

This rearrangement joins TRBV6-1 to TRBJ2-7; D gene uncertain. This CDR3 contains 11 residues. Deletions cut 3 bases from V and 5 bases from J, with 5 bases between. Germline CDR1 is MNHNS and CDR2 is SASEGT. The CDR3 region is CASSDQDEQYF. In DNA form, the CDR3 reads TGTGCCAGCAGTGATCAGGACGAGCAGTACTTC.

This chain joins TRBV7-2 and TRBJ2-7, with D perhaps given as TRBD1 or TRBD2 (5 bases each). The CDR3 has 13 residues. Germline-derived CDR1 and CDR2 are SGHTA and FQGNSA. Trimming removed 5 bases from V and 0 bases from J, with 8 bases in between. The CDR3 is CASSEGISYEQYF. Here the CDR3 DNA reads TGTGCCAGCAGCGAGGGGATCTCCTACGAGCAGTACTTC.

This clonotype was seen a handful of times. The chain combines TRBV4-1 with TRBJ2-1; 9 bases line up with TRBD1. V shed 0 bases and J 6 bases; nucleotides not matched to a gene: 9. This CDR3 is built from 17 residues. Germline V gene sequence: CDR1 MGHRA, CDR2 YSYEKL. CDR3 region: CASSQDRRTGVLNEQFF. DNA of the CDR3: TGCGCCAGCAGCCAAGATCGCAGGACAGGGGTACTCAATGAGCAGTTCTTC.

This chain uses TRBV24-1 with TRBJ2-2; D remains ambiguous. The V gene lost 6 bases and the J gene lost 6 bases, with 10 bases spanning the gap. The CDR3 loop spans 13 amino acids. In germline, CDR1 is KGHDR, CDR2 SFDVKD. CDR3 coding DNA: TGTGCCACCAGTAAAAGTCTTGCCGGGGAGCTGTTTTTT. Residues: CATSKSLAGELFF.

This clonotype has only a few counts. The CDR3 nucleotides are TGTGCCAGCAGTAACGGGGGGGAGACAGATACGCAGTATTTT. Translating gives CASSNGGETDTQYF. The chain couples TRBV27 to TRBJ2-3; 8 bases agree with TRBD2. With 5 bases clipped from V and 3 bases from J, the junction kept 4 bases outside the gene matches. The CDR3 loop spans 14 amino acids. Germline-derived CDR1 and CDR2 are MNHEY and SMNVEV (reference sequence).

V gene TRBV11-2 combines with J gene TRBJ2-1; D gene ambiguous. The CDR3 runs 12 residues. Germline CDR1 reads SGHAT; CDR2 reads FQNNGV. V lost 5 bases, J lost 5 bases, and 7 bases lay in between. The CDR3 here is CASSAWDNEQFF. The CDR3 coding sequence is TGTGCCAGCAGCGCATGGGACAATGAGCAGTTCTTC.

The chain uses TRBV29-1 and TRBJ1-2; possibly TRBD1 for D (5 bases). The germline V gene has CDR1 SQVTM and CDR2 ANQGSEA. V dropped 3 bases and J dropped 8 bases, with 13 bases sitting between them. CDR3 length: 12 residues. In nucleotides, the CDR3 is TGCAGCGTTGAGGTTCAGGGTGGCGGCTACACCTTC. It translates to CSVEVQGGGYTF.

In its sample, this clonotype was seen once. The gene calls are TRBV20-1 and TRBJ2-3; 9 positions match TRBD1. The CDR3 runs to 13 residues. After removal of 6 bases from V and 3 bases from J, the junction contained 4 bases not matched to a gene. Germline CDR1 DFQATT, CDR2 SNEGSKA (reference sequence). This chain's CDR3 is CSATGTGTDTQYF. CDR3 in DNA: TGCAGTGCCACCGGGACAGGGACAGATACGCAGTATTTT.

This clonotype was detected a few times. The genes are TRBV12-3 or TRBV12-4 and TRBJ2-1; D unresolved. V shed 2 bases and J shed 8 bases, with 1 base lying between them. The CDR3 spans 10 residues. The CDR3 is CASSLYEQFF. The DNA for the CDR3 is TGTGCCAGCAGTTTATATGAGCAGTTCTTC.

This clonotype occurred a few times. This chain links TRBV5-1 with TRBJ2-3; D ambiguous. This CDR3 has 17 amino acids. Germline CDR1 reads SGHRS; CDR2 reads YFSETQ. V lost 0 bases and J lost 3, with 17 bases in between. The CDR3 bases are TGCGCCAGCAGCTTGGAAGAGGCAGTGGTGGGGACAGATACGCAGTATTTT. This sequence encodes CASSLEEAVVGTDTQYF.

The chain links TRBV5-6 to TRBJ1-4, with TRBD1 matching 8 bases. The germline V gene encodes CDR1 SGHDT and CDR2 YYEEEE. The CDR3 length is 16 residues. Losses at the gene ends were 2 bases for V and 7 bases for J; bases not matched to a gene: 10. The CDR3 protein is CASSFKSGTGREKLFF. The CDR3 coding sequence is TGTGCCAGCAGCTTCAAATCCGGGACAGGACGTGAAAAACTGTTTTTT.

This clonotype has a count of ten or more. This rearrangement joins TRBV7-3 to TRBJ1-1, with TRBD1 matching over 7 bases. This CDR3 spans 13 amino acids. The germline V gene has CDR1 SGHTA and CDR2 FQGTGA. V lost 5 bases to trimming and J lost 7 bases; unmatched junction nucleotides: 7. This CDR3 reads CASSPGQVHEAFF. The CDR3 bases are TGTGCCAGCAGCCCCGGACAGGTTCATGAAGCTTTCTTT. Together with reference TRBV7-3 and TRBJ1-1, the CDR3 gives the full variable domain: GAGVSQTPSNKVTEKGKYVELRCDPISGHTALYWYRQSLGQGPEFLIYFQGTGAADDSGLPNDRFFAVRPEGSVSTLKIQRTERGDSAVYLCASSPGQVHEAFFGQGTRLTVV.

This clonotype was found a few times. The chain couples TRBV5-1 to TRBJ1-6; 7 bases match TRBD1. Unmatched junction bases numbered 6, after V lost 4 bases and J lost 8 bases. The CDR3 loop spans 14 amino acids. The V gene's germline CDR1 is SGHRS and CDR2 YFSETQ. The CDR3 here is CASSRQGRDSPLHF. CDR3 DNA sequence: TGCGCCAGCAGCCGACAGGGTCGGGATTCACCCCTCCACTTT.

V usage is TRBV3-1 and J usage is TRBJ2-2, with D unclear. Trimming pared 2 bases from V and 8 bases from J, leaving 12 bases between. This CDR3 contains 14 residues. Germline-derived CDR1 and CDR2 are LGHDT and YNNKEL (reference sequence). CDR3 protein: CASSQLDGEGELFF. The CDR3 DNA follows: TGTGCCAGCAGCCAACTGGACGGTGAGGGGGAGCTGTTTTTT.

The V call is TRBV5-1, the J call TRBJ1-2, with D perhaps TRBD1 (5 bases). This CDR3 is 14 amino acids long. Germline CDR1 is SGHRS and CDR2 is YFSETQ. The V end lost 2 bases, the J end lost 3 bases, and 11 bases lay between the germline ends. DNA for the CDR3: TGCGCCAGCAGCTTCTCGACAGCGGACTATGGCTACACCTTC. The encoded protein is CASSFSTADYGYTF.

This sequence joins TRBV12-3 or TRBV12-4 and TRBJ2-1; 11 nucleotides align to TRBD2. The CDR3 is 15 residues long. Trimming cost V 5 bases and J 7 bases; bases outside gene matches: 7. CDR3 protein: CASSRSGRAQNEQFF. CDR3 bases: TGTGCCAGCAGTCGTAGCGGGAGGGCCCAGAATGAGCAGTTCTTC.